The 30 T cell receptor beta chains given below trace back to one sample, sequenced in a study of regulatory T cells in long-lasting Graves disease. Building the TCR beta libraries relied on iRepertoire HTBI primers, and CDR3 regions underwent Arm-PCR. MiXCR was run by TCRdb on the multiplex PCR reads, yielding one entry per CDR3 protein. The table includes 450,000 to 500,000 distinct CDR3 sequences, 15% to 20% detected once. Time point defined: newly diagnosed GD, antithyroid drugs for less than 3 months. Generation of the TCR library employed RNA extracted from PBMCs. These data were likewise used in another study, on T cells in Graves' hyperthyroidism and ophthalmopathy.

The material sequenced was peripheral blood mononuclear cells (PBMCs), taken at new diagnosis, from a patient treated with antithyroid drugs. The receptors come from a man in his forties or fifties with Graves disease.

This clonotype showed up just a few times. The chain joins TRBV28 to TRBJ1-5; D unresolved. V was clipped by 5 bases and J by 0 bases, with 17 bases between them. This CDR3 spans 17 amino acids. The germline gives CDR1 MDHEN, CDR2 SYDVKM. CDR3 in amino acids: CASSLSIQFGSNQPQHF. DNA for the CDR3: TGTGCCAGCAGTCTCAGCATTCAGTTCGGTAGCAATCAGCCCCAGCATTTT.

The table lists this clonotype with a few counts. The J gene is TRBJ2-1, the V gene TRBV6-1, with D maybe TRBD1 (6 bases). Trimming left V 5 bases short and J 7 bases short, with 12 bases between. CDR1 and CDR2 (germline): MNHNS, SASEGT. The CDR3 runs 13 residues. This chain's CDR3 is CASSRQGWNEQFF. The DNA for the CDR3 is TGTGCCAGCAGTCGTCAGGGGTGGAATGAGCAGTTCTTC.

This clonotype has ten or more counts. The CDR3 here is CASSLVLGITEAFF. CDR3 nucleotides: TGTGCCAGCAGCTTAGTGTTGGGGATCACTGAAGCTTTCTTT. The chain is built from TRBV11-2 and TRBJ1-1; no clear D gene. This CDR3 region has 14 residues. Per germline, CDR1 SGHAT and CDR2 FQNNGV. Trimming shortened V by 1 base and J by 4 bases, and 10 bases separated the two germline ends.

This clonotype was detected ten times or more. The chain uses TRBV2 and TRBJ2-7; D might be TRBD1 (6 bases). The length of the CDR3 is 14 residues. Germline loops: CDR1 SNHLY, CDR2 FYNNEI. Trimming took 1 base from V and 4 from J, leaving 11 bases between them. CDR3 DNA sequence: TGTGCCAGCAGTGAAGAGAGGGGGAGTTACGAGCAGTACTTC. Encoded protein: CASSEERGSYEQYF.

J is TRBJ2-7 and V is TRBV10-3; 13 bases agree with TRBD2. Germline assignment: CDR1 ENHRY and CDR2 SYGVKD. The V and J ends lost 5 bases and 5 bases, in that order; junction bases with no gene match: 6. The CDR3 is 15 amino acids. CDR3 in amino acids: CAISTGLAGVNEQYF. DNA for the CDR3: TGTGCCATCAGTACCGGACTAGCGGGAGTAAACGAGCAGTACTTC.

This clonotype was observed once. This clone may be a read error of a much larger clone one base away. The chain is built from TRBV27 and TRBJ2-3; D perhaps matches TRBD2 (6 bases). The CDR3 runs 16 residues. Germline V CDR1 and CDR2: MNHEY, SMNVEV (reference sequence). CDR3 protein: CGSSLRGVDYTDTQYF. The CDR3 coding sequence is TGTGGCAGCAGTTTAAGAGGGGTGGACTACACAGATACGCAGTATTTT.

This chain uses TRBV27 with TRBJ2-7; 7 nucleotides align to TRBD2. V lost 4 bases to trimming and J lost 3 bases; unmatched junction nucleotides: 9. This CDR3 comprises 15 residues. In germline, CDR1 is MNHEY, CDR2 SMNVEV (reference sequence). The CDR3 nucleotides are TGTGCCAGCAGTTCATGGCAGGGAGGGCTCTACGAGCAGTACTTC. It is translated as CASSSWQGGLYEQYF.

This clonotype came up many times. The CDR3 protein is CSARATSHEQFF. CDR3 bases: TGCAGTGCTAGAGCGACTAGCCATGAGCAGTTCTTC. V usage is TRBV20-1 and J usage is TRBJ2-1; 7 nucleotides match TRBD2. The CDR3 is 12 amino acids. J gave up 8 bases and V 1 base, and 2 bases lay outside the gene matches. Per germline, CDR1 DFQATT and CDR2 SNEGSKA (reference sequence).

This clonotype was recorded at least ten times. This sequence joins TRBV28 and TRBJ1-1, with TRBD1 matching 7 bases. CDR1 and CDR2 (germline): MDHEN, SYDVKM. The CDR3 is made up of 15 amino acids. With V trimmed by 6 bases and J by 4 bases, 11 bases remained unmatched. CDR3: CASRPTQGVGTEAFF. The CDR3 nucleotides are TGTGCCAGCAGGCCAACTCAGGGGGTGGGCACTGAAGCTTTCTTT. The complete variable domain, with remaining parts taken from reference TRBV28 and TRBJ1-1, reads DVKVTQSSRYLVKRTGEKVFLECVQDMDHENMFWYRQDPGLGLRLIYFSYDVKMKEKGDIPEGYSVSREKKERFSLILESASTNQTSMYLCASRPTQGVGTEAFFGQGTRLTVV.

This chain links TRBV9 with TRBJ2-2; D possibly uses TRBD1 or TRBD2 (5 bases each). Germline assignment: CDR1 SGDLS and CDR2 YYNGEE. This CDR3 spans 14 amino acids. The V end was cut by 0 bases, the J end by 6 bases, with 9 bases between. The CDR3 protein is CASSVVSGPGELFF. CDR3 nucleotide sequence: TGTGCCAGCAGCGTAGTCTCGGGGCCCGGGGAGCTGTTTTTT. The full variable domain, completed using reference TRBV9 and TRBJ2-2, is DSGVTQTPKHLITATGQRVTLRCSPRSGDLSVYWYQQSLDQGLQFLIQYYNGEERAKGNILERFSAQQFPDLHSELNLSSLELGDSALYFCASSVVSGPGELFFGEGSRLTVL.

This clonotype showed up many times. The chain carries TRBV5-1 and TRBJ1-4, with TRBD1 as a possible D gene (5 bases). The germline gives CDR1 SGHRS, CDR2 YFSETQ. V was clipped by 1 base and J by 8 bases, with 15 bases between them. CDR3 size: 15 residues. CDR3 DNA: TGCGCCAGCAGCTTGAATGGGCAGGGTTGGGAAAAACTGTTTTTT. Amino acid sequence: CASSLNGQGWEKLFF.

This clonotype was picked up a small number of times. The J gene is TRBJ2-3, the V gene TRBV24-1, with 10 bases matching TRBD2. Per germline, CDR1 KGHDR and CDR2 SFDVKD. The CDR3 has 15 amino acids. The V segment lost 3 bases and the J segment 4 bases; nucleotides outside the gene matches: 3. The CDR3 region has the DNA TGTGCCACCAGTGATGCGACTAGCGGGTCAGATACGCAGTATTTT. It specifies CATSDATSGSDTQYF.

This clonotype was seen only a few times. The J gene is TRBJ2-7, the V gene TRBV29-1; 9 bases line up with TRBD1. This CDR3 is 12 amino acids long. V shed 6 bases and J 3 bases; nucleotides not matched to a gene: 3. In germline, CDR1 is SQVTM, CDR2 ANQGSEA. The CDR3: CSVGQGFYEQYF. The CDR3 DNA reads TGCAGCGTGGGACAGGGATTCTACGAGCAGTACTTC.

The CDR3: CASSMGTSGRHEQYF. For the CDR3, the DNA is TGTGCCAGTAGTATGGGAACTAGCGGGAGACACGAGCAGTACTTC. The gene calls are TRBV19 and TRBJ2-7; TRBD2 matches at 11 bases. The germline V gene has CDR1 LNHDA and CDR2 SQIVND (reference sequence). V shed 3 bases and J 5 bases; nucleotides not matched to a gene: 6. The CDR3 covers 15 residues.

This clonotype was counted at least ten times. In DNA form, the CDR3 reads TGTGCCACCAGTGACAGGGGACGGTTCCAAGAGACCCAGTACTTC. Its protein is CATSDRGRFQETQYF. V usage is TRBV24-1 and J usage is TRBJ2-5, with a possible D match to TRBD1 (6 bases). The germline V gene has CDR1 KGHDR and CDR2 SFDVKD. The V end lost 4 bases, the J end lost 1 base, and 12 bases lay between the germline ends. The CDR3 loop spans 15 amino acids.

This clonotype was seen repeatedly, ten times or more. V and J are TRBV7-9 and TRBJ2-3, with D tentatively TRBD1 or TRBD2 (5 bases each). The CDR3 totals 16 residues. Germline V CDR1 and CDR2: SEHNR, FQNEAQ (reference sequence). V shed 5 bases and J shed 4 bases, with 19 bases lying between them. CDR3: CASSPRGRRAADTQYF. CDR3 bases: TGTGCCAGCAGCCCCCGGGGACGCAGGGCGGCAGATACGCAGTATTTT.

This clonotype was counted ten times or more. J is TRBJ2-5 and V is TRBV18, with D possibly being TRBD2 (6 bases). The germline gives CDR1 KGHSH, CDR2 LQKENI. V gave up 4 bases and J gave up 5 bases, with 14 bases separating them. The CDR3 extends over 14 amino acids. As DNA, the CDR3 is TGTGCCAGCTCACAATCTAGCGAACCGGAGACCCAGTACTTC. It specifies CASSQSSEPETQYF.

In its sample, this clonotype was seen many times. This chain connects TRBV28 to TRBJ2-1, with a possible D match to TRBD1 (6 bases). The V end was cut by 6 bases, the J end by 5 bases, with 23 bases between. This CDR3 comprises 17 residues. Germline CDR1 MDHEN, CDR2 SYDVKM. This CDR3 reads CASRTTTGTQVDNEQFF. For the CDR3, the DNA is TGTGCCAGCAGGACCACCACCGGGACACAGGTTGACAATGAGCAGTTCTTC.

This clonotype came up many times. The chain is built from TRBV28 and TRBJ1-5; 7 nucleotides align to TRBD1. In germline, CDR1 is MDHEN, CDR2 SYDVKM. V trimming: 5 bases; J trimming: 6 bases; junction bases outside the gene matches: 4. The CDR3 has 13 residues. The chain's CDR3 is CASSNRGRQPQHF. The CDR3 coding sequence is TGTGCCAGCAGTAACAGGGGCCGTCAGCCCCAGCATTTT.

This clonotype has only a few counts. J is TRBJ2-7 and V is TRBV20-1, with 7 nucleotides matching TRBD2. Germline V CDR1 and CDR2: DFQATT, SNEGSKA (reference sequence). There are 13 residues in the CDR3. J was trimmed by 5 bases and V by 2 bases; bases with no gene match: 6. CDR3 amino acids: CSARSGGRNEQYF. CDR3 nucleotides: TGCAGTGCTAGATCGGGGGGAAGGAACGAGCAGTACTTC.

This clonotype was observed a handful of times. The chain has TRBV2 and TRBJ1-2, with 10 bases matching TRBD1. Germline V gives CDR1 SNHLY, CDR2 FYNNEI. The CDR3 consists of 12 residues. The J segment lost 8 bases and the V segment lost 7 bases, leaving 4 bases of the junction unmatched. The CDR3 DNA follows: TGTGCCAGCACCGGGACAGGGGCCGGCTACACCTTC. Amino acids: CASTGTGAGYTF.

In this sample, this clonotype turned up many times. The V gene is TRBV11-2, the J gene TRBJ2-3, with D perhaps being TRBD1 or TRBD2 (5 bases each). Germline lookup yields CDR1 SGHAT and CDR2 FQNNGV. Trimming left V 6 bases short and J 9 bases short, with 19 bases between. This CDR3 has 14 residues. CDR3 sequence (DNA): TGTGCCAGCAGTTTAAACCGGGACCCTGGGACGCAGTATTTT. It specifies CASSLNRDPGTQYF.

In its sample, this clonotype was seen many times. The CDR3 protein is CASSHPGRPGEQFF. CDR3 nucleotides: TGTGCCAGCAGCCACCCGGGACGCCCAGGTGAGCAGTTCTTC. V gene TRBV5-5 combines with J gene TRBJ2-1; D is possibly TRBD1 or TRBD2 (5 bases each). This CDR3 is 14 amino acids long. V lost 4 bases and J 9 bases, leaving 17 bases between the germline ends. Germline V gives CDR1 SGHKS, CDR2 YYEKEE (reference sequence).

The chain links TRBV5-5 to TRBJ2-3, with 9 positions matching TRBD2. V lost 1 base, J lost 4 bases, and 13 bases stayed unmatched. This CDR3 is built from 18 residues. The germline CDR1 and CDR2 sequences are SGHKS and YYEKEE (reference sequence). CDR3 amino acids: CASSLSSGSGSDPDTQYF. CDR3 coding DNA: TGTGCCAGCAGCTTGTCCTCGGGTAGCGGGAGTGATCCAGATACGCAGTATTTT.

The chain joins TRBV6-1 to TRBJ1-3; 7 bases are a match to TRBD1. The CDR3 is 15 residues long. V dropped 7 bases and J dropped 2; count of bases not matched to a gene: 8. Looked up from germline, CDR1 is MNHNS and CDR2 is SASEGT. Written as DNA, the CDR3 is TGTGCCAGCAAGATAACCGGGACAGCTGGAAACACCATATATTTT. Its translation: CASKITGTAGNTIYF.

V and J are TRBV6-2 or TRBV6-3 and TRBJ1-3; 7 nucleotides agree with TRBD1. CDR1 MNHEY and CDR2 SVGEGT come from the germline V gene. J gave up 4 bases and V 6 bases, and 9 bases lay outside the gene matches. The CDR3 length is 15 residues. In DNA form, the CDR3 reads TGTGCCAGCAGGTCCACCACAGGGGTCGGAAACACCATATATTTT. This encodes CASRSTTGVGNTIYF.

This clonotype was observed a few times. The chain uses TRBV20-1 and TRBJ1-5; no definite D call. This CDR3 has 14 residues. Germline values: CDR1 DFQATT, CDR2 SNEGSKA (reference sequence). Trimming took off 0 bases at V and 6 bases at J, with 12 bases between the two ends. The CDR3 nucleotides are TGCAGTGCTAGAGAGGCGGTGGTCGGTCAGCCCCAGCATTTT. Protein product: CSAREAVVGQPQHF.

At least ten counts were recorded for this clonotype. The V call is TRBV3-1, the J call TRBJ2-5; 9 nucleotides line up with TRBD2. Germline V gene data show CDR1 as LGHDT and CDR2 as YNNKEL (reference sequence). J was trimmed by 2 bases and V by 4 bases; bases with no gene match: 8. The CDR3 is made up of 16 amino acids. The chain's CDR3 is CASSRWLAGVQETQYF. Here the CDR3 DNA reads TGTGCCAGCAGCCGTTGGTTAGCGGGAGTGCAAGAGACCCAGTACTTC.

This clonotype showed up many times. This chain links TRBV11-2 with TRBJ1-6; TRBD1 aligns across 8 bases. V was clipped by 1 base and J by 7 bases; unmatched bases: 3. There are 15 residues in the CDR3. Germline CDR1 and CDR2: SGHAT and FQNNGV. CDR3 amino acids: CASSLATGENSPLHF. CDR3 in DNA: TGTGCCAGCAGCTTAGCGACAGGGGAAAATTCACCCCTCCACTTT.

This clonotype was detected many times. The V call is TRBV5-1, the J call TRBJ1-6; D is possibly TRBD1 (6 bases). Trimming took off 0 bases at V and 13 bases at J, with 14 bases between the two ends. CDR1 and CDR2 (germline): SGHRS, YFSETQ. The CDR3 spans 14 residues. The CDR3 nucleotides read TGCGCCAGCAGCTTGGACCGAACAGGGTTCCCCCTCCACTTT. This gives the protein CASSLDRTGFPLHF.